This T cell receptor beta chain appears in the sequencing data of a study of chemoradiotherapy in HPV16-positive cancers. Study-wide results and caveats: The functional HPV-specific definition rests on just a couple of HPV16-positive patients. Candidate HPV-specific clones and E7-related TCR motifs grew in tumor during treatment.

The protocol was immunoSEQ multiplex PCR, while the TCRdb copy is restricted to in-frame clones and leaves out a portion. The sample holds about 8,000 clones; 70% to 90% are singletons and the top ten take 3.5%. With regard to this clone: Its antigen remains unidentified.

CDR3 size: 12 residues. V was clipped by 5 bases and J by 4 bases, with 8 bases between them. Germline V gene data show CDR1 as LNHDA and CDR2 as SQIVND (reference sequence). This sample comprised tumor tissue, obtained from a patient who underwent chemoradiotherapy. This receptor was taken from a human donor with HPV-associated anogenital cancer. The V gene is TRBV19, the J gene TRBJ1-1; no definite D call. The CDR3 DNA reads as TGTGCCAGTAGTGGCAGCGTCACTGAAGCTTTCTTT. Its protein is CASSGSVTEAFF.